The 25 T cell receptor beta chains listed next were all sequenced from one sample in a study of T-cell memory formation after mild COVID-19 (dated by TCRdb to the early 2020s). The method behind the library was 5' RACE. The data were produced on an Illumina NovaSeq 6000. Using fastp at Q25 and MiXCR, TCRdb reprocessed the public reads and kept productive beta chains. All rows with the same CDR3 protein become a single entry with the most common DNA and genes. Within this sample are approximately 580,000 distinct CDR3 sequences, with around 21% of them counted one time only. Clones ranked in the top ten supply about an eighth of the sample. Sequencing input: PBMCs or a T cell subset sorted from them (not recorded which). The origin of the receptors is an adult woman who had mild COVID-19 (a few samples of this study predate the infection). The sample titles of this study are shuffled in the database, so cell type and time point are left out; the donor was told from shared clones.

This clonotype was observed many times. The rearrangement uses TRBV15 and TRBJ2-1; 10 nucleotides line up with TRBD2. V trimming: 0 bases; J trimming: 2 bases; junction bases outside the gene matches: 1. The CDR3 totals 16 residues. Germline loops: CDR1 LNHNV, CDR2 YYDKDF (reference sequence). CDR3 residues: CATSRDSGGPYNEQFF. CDR3 bases: TGTGCCACCAGCAGAGATAGCGGGGGGCCCTACAATGAGCAGTTCTTC.

This sequence joins TRBV15 and TRBJ2-7, with no clear D. Germline loops: CDR1 LNHNV, CDR2 YYDKDF (reference sequence). This CDR3 region has 14 residues. Trimming shortened V by 3 bases and J by 3 bases, and 12 bases separated the two germline ends. CDR3 residues: CATSSGKTLYEQYF. Written as DNA, the CDR3 is TGTGCCACCAGCAGTGGAAAAACTCTCTACGAGCAGTACTTC.

The chain carries TRBV12-3 or TRBV12-4 and TRBJ2-1; TRBD1 matches 9 bases. CDR3 size: 16 residues. V trimming: 4 bases; J trimming: 4 bases; junction bases outside the gene matches: 8. Here the CDR3 reads CASSSGTGRAYNEQFF. The DNA for the CDR3 is TGTGCCAGCAGTTCCGGGACAGGGAGGGCATACAATGAGCAGTTCTTC.

This clonotype was observed a few times. This chain connects TRBV25-1 to TRBJ1-5; D may be TRBD1 (5 bases). Trimming took 6 bases from V and 2 from J, leaving 14 bases between them. The CDR3 extends over 15 amino acids. Germline CDR1 reads MGHDK; CDR2 reads SYGVNS. In nucleotides, the CDR3 is TGTGCCAGCAGCCCAGGGAATCGGGGCAATCAGCCCCAGCATTTT. Translating it yields CASSPGNRGNQPQHF.

J is TRBJ2-1 and V is TRBV5-1; no definite D call. Trimming removed 4 bases from V and 7 bases from J, with 12 bases in between. The CDR3 loop spans 13 amino acids. In germline, CDR1 is SGHRS, CDR2 YFSETQ. The CDR3 region has the DNA TGCGCCAGCAGCCCAGGTTCGTGGAATGAGCAGTTCTTC. Its translation is CASSPGSWNEQFF.

The J gene is TRBJ2-7, the V gene TRBV30; TRBD1 matches 10 bases. The CDR3 totals 13 residues. In germline, CDR1 is GTSNPN, CDR2 SVGIG (reference sequence). Trimming cost V 4 bases and J 6 bases; bases outside gene matches: 6. CDR3 protein: CAWKGQGISEQYF. DNA for the CDR3: TGTGCCTGGAAGGGACAGGGGATCTCCGAGCAGTACTTC.

The chain has TRBV12-3 or TRBV12-4 and TRBJ1-6; tentative D call: TRBD1 (6 bases). The CDR3 runs to 15 residues. Trimming cost V 5 bases and J 10 bases, with 18 bases left between them. CDR3 protein: CASSLSWGGGSPLHF. The CDR3 region has the DNA TGTGCCAGCAGTCTAAGTTGGGGAGGGGGATCACCCCTCCACTTT.

The chain combines TRBV12-3 or TRBV12-4 with TRBJ1-2; D not certain. The CDR3 is made up of 15 amino acids. The V gene lost 2 bases and the J gene lost 2 bases, with 12 bases spanning the gap. The CDR3 spells CASSLYRGANYGYTF. In DNA, the CDR3 is TGTGCCAGCAGTTTATATCGAGGAGCAAACTATGGCTACACCTTC.

Only a few counts were recorded for this clonotype. V and J are TRBV19 and TRBJ2-1; TRBD1 matches at 8 bases. The CDR3 covers 14 residues. V was clipped by 1 base and J by 8 bases; unmatched bases: 4. Looked up from germline, CDR1 is LNHDA and CDR2 is SQIVND (reference sequence). CDR3 DNA sequence: TGTGCCAGTAGTATAGGCAGGGGGCTCTATGAGCAGTTCTTC. It yields the protein CASSIGRGLYEQFF.

This clonotype has only a few counts. The J gene is TRBJ2-1, the V gene TRBV7-9; 14 nucleotides line up with TRBD2. The CDR3 loop spans 19 amino acids. Germline CDR1 reads SEHNR; CDR2 reads FQNEAQ (reference sequence). The trim removed 3 bases at V and 7 bases at J, leaving 14 bases unmatched. Written as DNA, the CDR3 is TGTGCCAGCAGCTTTTTTCCCCCCCCGGGACTAGCGGGAGAAAATGAGCAGTTCTTC. Translation gives CASSFFPPPGLAGENEQFF.

This clonotype was seen a handful of times. The rearrangement joins TRBV12-3 or TRBV12-4 to TRBJ1-2, with D unresolved. Trimming pared 2 bases from V and 5 bases from J, leaving 6 bases between. CDR3 size: 12 residues. The CDR3 here is CASSLWMYGYTF. CDR3 bases: TGTGCCAGCAGTTTATGGATGTATGGCTACACCTTC.

This clonotype was seen many times. The chain has TRBV12-3 or TRBV12-4 and TRBJ2-7; 8 bases line up with TRBD1. Trimming removed 7 bases from V and 0 bases from J; junction bases left unmatched: 5. The CDR3 extends over 14 amino acids. CDR3 nucleotides: TGTGCCAGCACCCGGACAGGGAGCTCCTACGAGCAGTACTTC. Its protein product is CASTRTGSSYEQYF.

The CDR3 loop is CASSLVEMRETQYF. The CDR3 bases are TGTGCCAGCAGTTTGGTGGAGATGAGGGAGACCCAGTACTTC. This rearrangement joins TRBV12-3 or TRBV12-4 to TRBJ2-5; D remains unclear. Trimming took off 3 bases at V and 5 bases at J, with 13 bases between the two ends. The length of the CDR3 is 14 residues.

The chain couples TRBV5-1 to TRBJ1-1; D gene unclear. The germline V gene encodes CDR1 SGHRS and CDR2 YFSETQ. V lost 0 bases to trimming and J lost 5 bases, with 8 bases between them. The CDR3 runs to 13 residues. This chain's CDR3 is CASSLEWGTEAFF. CDR3 nucleotide sequence: TGCGCCAGCAGCTTGGAATGGGGTACTGAAGCTTTCTTT. Full variable domain (missing parts from reference TRBV5-1 and TRBJ1-1): KAGVTQTPRYLIKTRGQQVTLSCSPISGHRSVSWYQQTPGQGLQFLFEYFSETQRNKGNFPGRFSGRQFSNSRSEMNVSTLELGDSALYLCASSLEWGTEAFFGQGTRLTVV.

The chain recombines TRBV27 with TRBJ2-2; 8 nucleotides agree with TRBD2. Losses at the gene ends were 0 bases for V and 6 bases for J; bases not matched to a gene: 6. Germline CDR1 MNHEY, CDR2 SMNVEV (reference sequence). This CDR3 region has 16 residues. CDR3: CASSLSGLASPGELFF. In nucleotides, the CDR3 is TGTGCCAGCAGTTTATCCGGACTAGCATCGCCCGGGGAGCTGTTTTTT.

This clonotype showed up just a few times. The CDR3 DNA reads TGTGCCAGCAGCAAAAAAAGTTGGAAGCGGGAGGACTACGAGCAGTACTTC. Encoded protein: CASSKKSWKREDYEQYF. V gene TRBV21-1 combines with J gene TRBJ2-7; no DNA check was done on the table's D call, TRBD2. TRBV21-1 is noted as a pseudogene. The length of the CDR3 is 17 residues.

This clonotype was seen only once. This chain uses TRBV20-1 with TRBJ2-2; 12 bases map to TRBD2. There are 15 residues in the CDR3. Germline V gene data show CDR1 as DFQATT and CDR2 as SNEGSKA (reference sequence). After removal of 1 base from V and 7 bases from J, the junction contained 4 bases not matched to a gene. In DNA, the CDR3 is TGCAGTGCTAGAGGGACTAGCGGGATCCACGGGGAGCTGTTTTTT. This codes for CSARGTSGIHGELFF.

The chain has TRBV4-1 and TRBJ2-7; D remains unclear. From germline, CDR1 is MGHRA and CDR2 YSYEKL. Trimming removed 1 base at V and 4 bases at J, with 20 bases between. The CDR3 is 17 amino acids. DNA of the CDR3: TGCGCCAGCAGCCAAGTAGTGTGGCCAGAACGGATGTACGAGCAGTACTTC. Its translation is CASSQVVWPERMYEQYF.

The chain has TRBV6-1 and TRBJ1-1; unclear D gene. The CDR3 consists of 16 residues. The V and J ends lost 0 bases and 0 bases respectively, with 11 bases between them. Germline CDR1 MNHNS, CDR2 SASEGT. CDR3 in DNA: TGTGCCAGCAGTGAAGCGTTGTTGTCCGTGAACACTGAAGCTTTCTTT. This sequence encodes CASSEALLSVNTEAFF.

V and J are TRBV9 and TRBJ2-5; TRBD1 aligns across 8 bases. This CDR3 is built from 15 residues. Germline CDR1 reads SGDLS; CDR2 reads YYNGEE. After removal of 0 bases from V and 2 bases from J, the junction contained 3 bases not matched to a gene. CDR3 amino acids: CASSVGTGKQETQYF. As DNA, the CDR3 is TGTGCCAGCAGCGTAGGGACAGGGAAACAAGAGACCCAGTACTTC.

This chain connects TRBV12-3 or TRBV12-4 to TRBJ2-6, with D possibly TRBD2 on 6 matching bases. V gave up 4 bases and J gave up 0 bases, with 7 bases separating them. The CDR3 contains 15 residues. CDR3 nucleotide sequence: TGTGCCAGCAGTTGGGGGGTCTCTGGGGCCAACGTCCTGACTTTC. Its protein product is CASSWGVSGANVLTF.

There are a few counts of this clonotype. The chain recombines TRBV24-1 with TRBJ2-1; 8 bases line up with TRBD2. The CDR3 loop spans 16 amino acids. Trimming cost V 5 bases and J 7 bases; bases outside gene matches: 12. Germline V gene lookup returns CDR1 KGHDR and CDR2 SFDVKD. CDR3 region: CATSVASGGVRNEQFF. DNA of the CDR3: TGTGCCACCAGTGTAGCCAGCGGGGGTGTAAGAAATGAGCAGTTCTTC.

J is TRBJ1-1 and V is TRBV12-3 or TRBV12-4; no firm D call. The V end lost 5 bases, the J end lost 7 bases, and 14 bases lay between the germline ends. This CDR3 has 13 amino acids. The CDR3 is CASSPAELFEAFF. The CDR3 DNA sequence: TGTGCCAGCAGTCCAGCCGAGCTCTTTGAAGCTTTCTTT.

V usage is TRBV6-5 and J usage is TRBJ1-5; the D gene is possibly TRBD1 (5 bases). Per the germline V gene, CDR1 is MNHEY and CDR2 is SVGAGI. The CDR3 is 17 residues long. V lost 4 bases to trimming and J lost 4 bases, with 20 bases between them. CDR3 nucleotides: TGTGCCAGCAGTTCCCGTGGGGGTTGGGAGTTTAATCAGCCCCAGCATTTT. Its protein is CASSSRGGWEFNQPQHF.

There are a few counts of this clonotype. The chain joins TRBV15 to TRBJ2-4; D possibly corresponds to TRBD2 (6 bases). Germline V gene lookup returns CDR1 LNHNV and CDR2 YYDKDF (reference sequence). Trimming stripped 1 base from V and 7 bases from J, with 8 bases between. The CDR3 has 13 residues. Here the CDR3 reads CATSRAGVNIQYF. CDR3 sequence (DNA): TGTGCCACCAGCAGAGCGGGAGTGAACATTCAGTACTTC. Complete variable domain (other parts from reference TRBV15 and TRBJ2-4): DAMVIQNPRYQVTQFGKPVTLSCSQTLNHNVMYWYQQKSSQAPKLLFHYYDKDFNNEADTPDNFQSRRPNTSFCFLDIRSPGLGDTAMYLCATSRAGVNIQYFGAGTRLSVL.